This T cell receptor (beta chain) derives from a study of shared clonotypes between healthy human individuals. As handled by the study authors: ImmunoSEQ gave junction-only sequences without quality scores, so filtering differed. Sequencing was performed with immunoSEQ multiplex PCR; in TCRdb, only in-frame clones are kept and a portion is missing. V and J calls plus clone size are reproduced from that table; the DNA served to infer D and trimming. The sample contains some 1 million clones, approximately 70% of which appear only once. A word on this clone: The antigen is not known.

Study-wide results and limits: For naive CD4 cells, approximately 4.7% of clonotypes were shared across a few donors. Only blood underwent sampling, and tissue repertoires likely differ. Clonotypes which were not shared had lower generation probabilities than clonotypes that all four donors shared.

This CDR3 region has 11 residues. The germline V gene has CDR1 DFQATT and CDR2 SNEGSKA (reference sequence). The V end lost 3 bases, the J end lost 9 bases, and 9 bases lay between the germline ends. This sequence originates from a young man in good health. Material for sequencing was memory CD4+ T cells sorted from blood. Described subset: CD45RA-negative fraction. This sequence joins TRBV20-1 and TRBJ2-1; D call uncertain. The CDR3 protein is CSASDPAEQFF. CDR3 nucleotides: TGCAGTGCTAGCGACCCGGCTGAGCAGTTCTTC.